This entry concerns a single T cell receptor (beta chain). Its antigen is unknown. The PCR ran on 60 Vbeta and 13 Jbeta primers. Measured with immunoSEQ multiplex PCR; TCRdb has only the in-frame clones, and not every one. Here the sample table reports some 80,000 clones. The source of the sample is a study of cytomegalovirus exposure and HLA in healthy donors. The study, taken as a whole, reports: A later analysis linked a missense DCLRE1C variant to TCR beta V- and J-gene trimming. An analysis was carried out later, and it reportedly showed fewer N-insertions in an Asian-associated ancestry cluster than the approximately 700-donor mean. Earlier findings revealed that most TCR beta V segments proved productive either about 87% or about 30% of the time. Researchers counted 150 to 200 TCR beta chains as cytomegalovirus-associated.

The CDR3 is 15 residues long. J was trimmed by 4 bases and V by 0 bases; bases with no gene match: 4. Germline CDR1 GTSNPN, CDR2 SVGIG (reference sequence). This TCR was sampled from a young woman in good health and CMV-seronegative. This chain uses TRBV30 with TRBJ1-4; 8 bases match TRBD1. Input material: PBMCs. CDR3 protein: CAWSVQGGLNEKLFF. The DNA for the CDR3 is TGTGCCTGGAGTGTACAGGGGGGGCTTAATGAAAAACTGTTTTTT.